These T cell receptor beta chains were read from a single sample in a study of blood T cell repertoires in COVID-19. Generated by immunoSEQ multiplex PCR, the TCRdb table keeps only in-frame clones and is missing some. The sample has 200,000 to 300,000 clones, 75% to 90% seen once; the top ten hold about 3.3%. The sequenced material came from PBMCs or T cells enriched from blood (not recorded which). The receptors were gathered from a woman aged 40 to 50 with acute COVID-19. Each CDR3 is given with its conserved first and last residue. The order of the fields is J gene, clone size, V gene, CDR3 protein. A row's size may be missing; if present it is once, few, many or a size class.

TRBJ2-3	-	TRBV7-8	CASSLAGPPTDTQYF
TRBJ1-1	-	TRBV27	CASSLSSGLSTEAFF
TRBJ1-1	once	TRBV19	CASSTGQGFTEAFF
TRBJ1-5	-	TRBV19	CASSIGQGDSKPQHF
TRBJ2-3	few	TRBV19	CASSPGVETDTQYF
TRBJ2-7	-	TRBV6-5	CASSYLRGHEQYF
TRBJ1-1	-	TRBV6-5	CASRKTGWNIEAFF
TRBJ2-7	-	TRBV5-6	CASSGIKGLAGTWGLVQYF
TRBJ2-5	once	TRBV11-3	CASSLDGRGPQETQYF
TRBJ2-1	-	TRBV7-6	CASSLALGGNSYNEQFF
TRBJ2-1	-	TRBV29-1	CSVEGLVNEQFF
TRBJ2-7	-	TRBV16	CASSQSPGGVAVVHEQYF
TRBJ2-1	few	TRBV5-1	CASSFRGGIGTYNEQFF
TRBJ1-4	-	TRBV25-1	CASTGLSTNEKLFF
TRBJ1-1	-	TRBV7-8	CASSLAGGDGAFF
TRBJ1-3	-	TRBV19	CASSIVFGNTIYF
TRBJ2-7	-	TRBV11-3	CASSFPGSYEQYF
TRBJ2-7	-	TRBV11-2	CASSRTGATSYEQYF
TRBJ2-7	-	TRBV5-4	CASSPLEDSYEQYF
TRBJ2-7	-	TRBV28	CASSPLRTSGSSYEQYF
TRBJ1-5	-	TRBV15	CATSRDRNQPQHF
TRBJ2-2	-	TRBV7-9	CASSLGKLAGATGELFF
TRBJ2-1	-	TRBV2	CASVVDSSYNEQFF
TRBJ2-3	-	TRBV5-1	CASSLAGWSSGKTDTQYF
TRBJ1-2	once	TRBV19	CASSRDRAYGYTF
TRBJ2-1	once	TRBV24-1	CATSHRGLAGVYEQFF
TRBJ1-2	-	TRBV6-5	CASSYLDSDPSYGYTF